This record concerns one TCR beta chain sequence. The table came from immunoSEQ multiplex PCR; TCRdb's copy has only in-frame clones and leaves some out. Among 450,000 to 500,000 clones listed, roughly 88% were seen once. The data stem from a study of blood T cell repertoires in COVID-19. Germline V gives CDR1 MDHEN, CDR2 SYDVKM. V lost 5 bases and J lost 3, with 17 bases in between. This CDR3 spans 16 amino acids. Sequencing was performed on peripheral blood. This clonotype was obtained from a human donor in a cohort sampled during active COVID-19. The chain couples TRBV28 to TRBJ1-5, with no clear D. The CDR3 bases are TGTGCCAGCAGTCCTCTGATATTTTCAGACAATCAGCCCCAGCATTTT. Translated: CASSPLIFSDNQPQHF.